Below, 10 T cell receptor beta chains from the same sample are listed, as sequenced in a study of blood T cells in healthy people across ages. Next came a second PCR, run for roughly 7 to 12 cycles, which used a sample-barcoded 5' primer along with a J-beta primer mix. Each CDR3 protein is one row after TCRdb ran MiXCR on the 5' RACE reads. The table shows about 400,000 distinct CDR3 sequences, with 45% to 60% occurring only once. Sequencing used blood. Receptors originate from a man in his 60s in good health.

For this clonotype: A much larger clone is a single base away; this may be a read error. The CDR3: CASDPGQVRSGANVLTF. The CDR3 bases are TGTGCCAGCGACCCGGGACAGGTACGATCTGGGGCCAACGTCCTGACTTTC. V is TRBV7-2 and J is TRBJ2-6; 8 positions agree with TRBD1. V shed 8 bases, J shed 1 base, and the junction held 10 bases outside the gene matches. Germline V gene data show CDR1 as SGHTA and CDR2 as FQGNSA. The CDR3 consists of 17 residues.

In its sample, this clonotype was seen once. The rearrangement links TRBV2 to TRBJ2-3; a possible D gene is TRBD1 (5 bases). Germline V CDR1 and CDR2: SNHLY, FYNNEI. V was trimmed by 5 bases and J by 2 bases, leaving 8 bases between them. This CDR3 contains 13 residues. CDR3 protein: CASSKGNTDTQYF. CDR3 bases: TGTGCCAGCAGTAAGGGGAACACAGATACGCAGTATTTT.

This clonotype was counted many times. This sequence joins TRBV6-5 and TRBJ1-6, with D unclear. The CDR3 runs to 16 residues. The germline V gene has CDR1 MNHEY and CDR2 SVGAGI. V lost 6 bases and J lost 0, with 12 bases in between. This CDR3 reads CASRPRHSSYNSPLHF. The CDR3 DNA reads as TGTGCCAGCAGACCACGACACAGCTCCTATAATTCACCCCTCCACTTT.

In its sample, this clonotype was seen many times. The chain links TRBV4-2 to TRBJ1-6; 9 nucleotides match TRBD1. The CDR3 consists of 14 residues. With 8 bases clipped from V and 6 bases from J, the junction kept 5 bases outside the gene matches. CDR1 LGHNA and CDR2 YNFKEQ come from the germline V gene. Written as DNA, the CDR3 is TGTGCCAGCCGGGACAGGGTGGGTAATTCACCCCTCCACTTT. Amino acids: CASRDRVGNSPLHF.

The J gene is TRBJ2-7, the V gene TRBV20-1; a weak D match, TRBD1 (5 bases). Trimming took off 6 bases at V and 5 bases at J, with 20 bases between the two ends. Looked up from germline, CDR1 is DFQATT and CDR2 is SNEGSKA (reference sequence). This CDR3 has 14 residues. Written as DNA, the CDR3 is TGCAGTGCGGCTAAGACAGTTTTTACGGACGAGCAGTACTTC. Translated, it gives CSAAKTVFTDEQYF.

This chain joins TRBV12-3 or TRBV12-4 and TRBJ2-3; a weak D match, TRBD2 (7 bases). This CDR3 has 16 amino acids. The germline V and J ends were trimmed by 7 bases and 3 bases, with 20 bases remaining between them. CDR3 coding DNA: TGTGCCAGCATTTGGGGGGGCAGGGGTGGAACAGATACGCAGTATTTT. Its translation: CASIWGGRGGTDTQYF.

The V call is TRBV25-1, the J call TRBJ1-2; TRBD1 matches at 8 bases. J gave up 8 bases and V 7 bases, and 15 bases lay outside the gene matches. Per the germline V gene, CDR1 is MGHDK and CDR2 is SYGVNS. This CDR3 contains 15 residues. The CDR3 DNA sequence: TGTGCCAGCACCCCTGGGACAGGTGGCGTTAAGGGCTACACCTTC. Translation: CASTPGTGGVKGYTF.

The chain employs TRBV7-2 and TRBJ2-3; 7 bases fit TRBD1. This CDR3 comprises 13 residues. Looked up from germline, CDR1 is SGHTA and CDR2 is FQGNSA. The trim removed 5 bases at V and 6 bases at J, leaving 5 bases unmatched. CDR3 amino acids: CASSKTGLDTQYF. CDR3 DNA: TGTGCCAGCAGCAAGACAGGGTTGGATACGCAGTATTTT.

V is TRBV2 and J is TRBJ2-5; weak D call: TRBD2 (6 bases). The CDR3 sequence is 15 residues long. The V gene lost 7 bases and the J gene lost 1 base, with 16 bases spanning the gap. Germline CDR1 reads SNHLY; CDR2 reads FYNNEI. CDR3 protein: CASTPGGGAQETQYF. In DNA form, the CDR3 reads TGTGCCAGCACCCCAGGAGGCGGGGCCCAAGAGACCCAGTACTTC.

The chain carries TRBV7-3 and TRBJ2-1, with a tentative D call TRBD2 (6 bases). The ends were cut back, 8 bases at V and 11 bases at J, with 16 bases in the middle. The CDR3 is made up of 12 amino acids. Per germline, CDR1 SGHTA and CDR2 FQGTGA. DNA for the CDR3: TGTGCCAGCGGGTCTTTGGGGGGTAAGCAGTTCTTC. Its translation: CASGSLGGKQFF.